A selection of T cell receptor beta chains follows, all from one sample in a study of blood T cell repertoires in COVID-19. Measured with immunoSEQ multiplex PCR; TCRdb has only the in-frame clones, and not every one. The table lists about 74,000 clones, 80% of them singletons. The source material was peripheral blood. These receptors were taken from a human donor in a cohort sampled during active COVID-19. CDR3s include the opening cysteine and the closing phenylalanine or tryptophan. D genes are given only for firm matches. Part of the rows lack a size; the others show once, few, many or a class for expanded clones.

D gene: NA; V gene: TRBV19; clone size: NA; J gene: TRBJ1-5; CDR3 DNA: TGTGCCAGTAGTATTCGAGGTGCAGATCAGCCCCAGCATTTT; CDR3 protein: CASSIRGADQPQHF
D gene: NA; V gene: TRBV7-9; clone size: few; J gene: TRBJ1-1; CDR3 DNA: TGTGCCAGCAGCTTAGCGCAGGGAACTGAAGCTTTCTTT; CDR3 protein: CASSLAQGTEAFF
D gene: NA; V gene: TRBV6-5; clone size: NA; J gene: TRBJ2-7; CDR3 DNA: TGTGCCAGCAGTTACTCTGGAGCCAGGGGTAACGAGCAGTACTTC; CDR3 protein: CASSYSGARGNEQYF
D gene: NA; V gene: TRBV6-1; clone size: NA; J gene: TRBJ1-5; CDR3 DNA: TGTGCCAGCAGTGGCCCGGGAGCGGGGGCTAACAATCAGCCCCAGCATTTT; CDR3 protein: CASSGPGAGANNQPQHF
D gene: NA; V gene: TRBV30; clone size: NA; J gene: TRBJ2-1; CDR3 DNA: TGTGCCTGGAGGCCCTCGGCGGGAGAGCAGTTCTTC; CDR3 protein: CAWRPSAGEQFF
D gene: TRBD2; V gene: TRBV7-9; clone size: NA; J gene: TRBJ2-1; CDR3 DNA: TGTGCCAGCAGCTCTAAGAGCGGGAGCGGGGGGGCCAGGAATGAGCAGTTCTTC; CDR3 protein: CASSSKSGSGGARNEQFF
D gene: TRBD1; V gene: TRBV6-5; clone size: NA; J gene: TRBJ1-4; CDR3 DNA: TGTGCCAGCTGCAGACAGGGGAGAGAAAAACTGTTTTTT; CDR3 protein: CASCRQGREKLFF
D gene: TRBD1; V gene: TRBV7-6; clone size: NA; J gene: TRBJ1-2; CDR3 DNA: TGTGCCAGCAGCTTAGCCCGGGACAGGGTATCTGGGGGCTACACCTTC; CDR3 protein: CASSLARDRVSGGYTF
D gene: TRBD1; V gene: TRBV5-1; clone size: NA; J gene: TRBJ1-2; CDR3 DNA: TGCGCCAGCAGCTTGGAAGTTGCCAGGGGGGAGTCTGGCTACACCTTC; CDR3 protein: CASSLEVARGESGYTF
D gene: TRBD2; V gene: TRBV5-6; clone size: NA; J gene: TRBJ2-1; CDR3 DNA: TGTGCCAGCAGCCGTCGGACTAGCGGGAGGGTTTACAATGAGCAGTTCTTC; CDR3 protein: CASSRRTSGRVYNEQFF
D gene: NA; V gene: TRBV2; clone size: NA; J gene: TRBJ2-2; CDR3 DNA: TGTGCCAGCAGTGAGTTGGGCCAGAACACCGGGGAGCTGTTTTTT; CDR3 protein: CASSELGQNTGELFF
D gene: TRBD1; V gene: TRBV11-2; clone size: NA; J gene: TRBJ1-1; CDR3 DNA: TGTGCCAGCAGCTCTCACAGGGGTAGGAACACTGAAGCTTTCTTT; CDR3 protein: CASSSHRGRNTEAFF
D gene: TRBD1; V gene: TRBV5-5; clone size: NA; J gene: TRBJ1-1; CDR3 DNA: TGTGCCAGCAGCCCGCTACTCTCAGGGGGCGCGGAAGCTTTCTTT; CDR3 protein: CASSPLLSGGAEAFF
D gene: TRBD1; V gene: TRBV9; clone size: NA; J gene: TRBJ1-1; CDR3 DNA: TGTGCCAGCAGCATTGACAGGGGAGGCACTGAAGCTTTCTTT; CDR3 protein: CASSIDRGGTEAFF
D gene: NA; V gene: TRBV4-1; clone size: NA; J gene: TRBJ1-1; CDR3 DNA: TGCGCCAGCAGCCAAGATAGGAGGGAGAACACTGAAGCTTTCTTT; CDR3 protein: CASSQDRRENTEAFF
D gene: NA; V gene: TRBV10-3; clone size: NA; J gene: TRBJ1-1; CDR3 DNA: TGTGCCATCAAAGCAGGGGTTTGGGTTGAAGCTTTCTTT; CDR3 protein: CAIKAGVWVEAFF
D gene: NA; V gene: TRBV5-4; clone size: once; J gene: TRBJ1-2; CDR3 DNA: TGTGCCAGCAGCCAGGACAGTGACTATGGCTACACCTTC; CDR3 protein: CASSQDSDYGYTF
D gene: NA; V gene: TRBV6-1; clone size: NA; J gene: TRBJ2-7; CDR3 DNA: TGTGCCAGCAGTGAATGGTTGGGGGGGCGAACCTACGAGCAGTACTTC; CDR3 protein: CASSEWLGGRTYEQYF
D gene: NA; V gene: TRBV5-1; clone size: NA; J gene: TRBJ1-1; CDR3 DNA: TGCGCCAGCAGCCCGGAACCAGGGCCGGGCACTGAAGCTTTCTTT; CDR3 protein: CASSPEPGPGTEAFF
D gene: NA; V gene: TRBV27; clone size: NA; J gene: TRBJ2-5; CDR3 DNA: TGTGCCAGCAGTTTGTCGGGGAGAGGCGAGACCCAGTACTTC; CDR3 protein: CASSLSGRGETQYF
D gene: TRBD1; V gene: TRBV19; clone size: NA; J gene: TRBJ2-1; CDR3 DNA: TGTGCCAGCCGGGACAGAACCCGGCTTGAGCAGTTCTTC; CDR3 protein: CASRDRTRLEQFF
D gene: TRBD1; V gene: TRBV7-2; clone size: many; J gene: TRBJ2-5; CDR3 DNA: TGTGCCAGCAGCCCCGACAGGGGGAGGCAAGAGACCCAGTACTTC; CDR3 protein: CASSPDRGRQETQYF
D gene: NA; V gene: TRBV5-4; clone size: NA; J gene: TRBJ2-5; CDR3 DNA: TGTGCCAGCAGCCCCCAGGAGCTAGCGCAAGAGACCCAGTACTTC; CDR3 protein: CASSPQELAQETQYF
D gene: NA; V gene: TRBV27; clone size: NA; J gene: TRBJ2-3; CDR3 DNA: TGTGCCAGCAGTTTATTCGGCACAGATACGCAGTATTTT; CDR3 protein: CASSLFGTDTQYF
D gene: NA; V gene: TRBV2; clone size: NA; J gene: TRBJ2-3; CDR3 DNA: TGTGCCAGCAGCCAGCGCGATACGCAGTATTTT; CDR3 protein: CASSQRDTQYF
D gene: NA; V gene: TRBV27; clone size: NA; J gene: TRBJ1-2; CDR3 DNA: TGTGCCAGCAGTTTTTGGTCCCAGGGAGGGGGTAGCTATGGCTACACCTTC; CDR3 protein: CASSFWSQGGGSYGYTF
D gene: TRBD2; V gene: TRBV14; clone size: NA; J gene: TRBJ2-1; CDR3 DNA: TGTGCCAGCAGCCTCCGACTAGCGGGGGCCTACAATGAGCAGTTCTTC; CDR3 protein: CASSLRLAGAYNEQFF
D gene: TRBD1; V gene: TRBV12-5; clone size: NA; J gene: TRBJ2-7; CDR3 DNA: TGTGCTAGTGGTATGGGACAGGGAATCTACGAGCAGTACTTC; CDR3 protein: CASGMGQGIYEQYF
D gene: TRBD2; V gene: TRBV18; clone size: NA; J gene: TRBJ2-2; CDR3 DNA: TGTGCCAGCTCACCTGAAAGGACTAGGACCAACACCGGGGAGCTGTTTTTT; CDR3 protein: CASSPERTRTNTGELFF
D gene: TRBD2; V gene: TRBV7-2; clone size: NA; J gene: TRBJ2-1; CDR3 DNA: TGTGCCAGCATCGGAAGACTAGCGGGGGGAGGGGAGCAGTTCTTC; CDR3 protein: CASIGRLAGGGEQFF
D gene: TRBD1; V gene: TRBV11-3; clone size: once; J gene: TRBJ1-1; CDR3 DNA: TGTGCCAGCGGCAAACGACAGGGAATGAACACTGAAGCTTTCTTT; CDR3 protein: CASGKRQGMNTEAFF
D gene: TRBD1; V gene: TRBV6-2/TRBV6-3; clone size: NA; J gene: TRBJ1-5; CDR3 DNA: TGTGCCAGCAGCCGGGACAGGGGGTGGTACCCCCAGCATTTT; CDR3 protein: CASSRDRGWYPQHF
D gene: TRBD1; V gene: TRBV24-1; clone size: NA; J gene: TRBJ1-4; CDR3 DNA: TGTGCCACCAGTGATGCGACAGGGCCTAATGAAAAACTGTTTTTT; CDR3 protein: CATSDATGPNEKLFF
D gene: TRBD1; V gene: TRBV6-5; clone size: NA; J gene: TRBJ2-5; CDR3 DNA: TGTGCCAGCCGGGACAGGGGAACGGGAGAGACCCAGTACTTC; CDR3 protein: CASRDRGTGETQYF
D gene: NA; V gene: TRBV28; clone size: NA; J gene: TRBJ2-7; CDR3 DNA: TGTGCCAGCAGTCTCCCAGGTGTTTTGAGCGAGCAGTACTTC; CDR3 protein: CASSLPGVLSEQYF
D gene: TRBD1; V gene: TRBV6-5; clone size: NA; J gene: TRBJ2-7; CDR3 DNA: TGTGCCAGCAGTACGGGACAGGGAGTTTACGAGCAGTACTTC; CDR3 protein: CASSTGQGVYEQYF